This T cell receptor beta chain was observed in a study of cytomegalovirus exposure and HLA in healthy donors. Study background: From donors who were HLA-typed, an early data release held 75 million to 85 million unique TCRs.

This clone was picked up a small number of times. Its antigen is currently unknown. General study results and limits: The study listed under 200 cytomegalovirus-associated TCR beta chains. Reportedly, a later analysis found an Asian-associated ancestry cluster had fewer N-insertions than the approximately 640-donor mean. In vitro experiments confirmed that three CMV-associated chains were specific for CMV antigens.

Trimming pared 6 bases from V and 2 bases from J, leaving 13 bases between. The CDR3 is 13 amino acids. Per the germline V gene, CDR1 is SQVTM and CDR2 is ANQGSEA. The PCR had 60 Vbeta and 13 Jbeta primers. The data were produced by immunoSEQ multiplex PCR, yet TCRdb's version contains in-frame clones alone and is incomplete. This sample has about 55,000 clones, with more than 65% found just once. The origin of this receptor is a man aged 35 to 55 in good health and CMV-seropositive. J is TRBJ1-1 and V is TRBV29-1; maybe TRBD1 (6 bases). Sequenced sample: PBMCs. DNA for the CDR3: TGCAGCGTCGACAGGATTTCTAACACTGAAGCTTTCTTT. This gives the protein CSVDRISNTEAFF.